This TCR beta chain appears in the sequencing data of a study of T cell repertoires in cytomegalovirus infection. For the study at large: Use of recently identified HLA-C-restricted and well-studied HLA-B-restricted CMV epitopes was part of the study. Both a matching HLA type and CMV infection were indicated by public TCR beta signatures.

A single record per CDR3 protein comes from TCRdb applying MiXCR to the reads. Found here are about 740,000 distinct CDR3 sequences, 33% of them singletons; the top ten hold roughly 18%. Study-wide results and limits: The ex vivo response was dominated by HLA-C-restricted CMV-specific TCR beta clonotypes.

Germline values: CDR1 SGDLS, CDR2 YYNGEE. CDR3 size: 14 residues. With 0 bases removed from V and 2 bases from J, the gap between germline ends came to 9 bases. Details on this clonotype: Antigen unknown.

The source is a human donor in good health (CMV status not recorded). Some clones in this sample may be carry-over from other donors' samples. The chain couples TRBV9 to TRBJ2-7, with D tentatively TRBD2 (6 bases). Material: cultured PBMCs, obtained from culture after CMV antigen stimulation. The CDR3 region is CASSVGGTPYEQYF. The CDR3 DNA reads as TGTGCCAGCAGCGTAGGGGGGACTCCCTACGAGCAGTACTTC.